Listed here is a single TCR beta chain. Relative to the germline gene, one junction end is altered; a read error may explain this. No cell sorting was done before RNA was extracted from the tissue. This non-tumor lung sample came from over 3 cm beyond the tumor edge. A modified ARM-PCR protocol with three rounds of nested PCR amplified TCRbeta. TCRdb reanalysed the multiplex PCR reads using MiXCR and keeps one entry per CDR3 protein. The sample yields some 80,000 distinct CDR3 sequences, more than 65% seen once. This entry belongs to a study of tumor and adjacent non-tumor tissue in lung cancer. Germline V gene lookup returns CDR1 SGHAT and CDR2 FQNNGV. This CDR3 spans 18 amino acids.

This rearrangement joins TRBV11-2 to TRBJ1-6; D unclear. The material sequenced was distant non-tumor lung tissue. The sequence was collected from a man in his 70s with non-small cell lung cancer. The CDR3 DNA sequence: TGTGCCAGCAGCTCACGAGAGGGAGGAAGTTCCTATAATTCACCCGTCCACTTT. This translates into CASSSREGGSSYNSPVHF. Looking up the rest from reference TRBV11-2 and TRBJ1-6 gives the full variable domain: EAGVAQSPRYKIIEKRQSVAFWCNPISGHATLYWYQQILGQGPKLLIQFQNNGVVDDSQLPKDRFSAERLKGVDSTLKIQPAKLEDSAVYLCASSSREGGSSYNSPVHFGNGTRLTVT.